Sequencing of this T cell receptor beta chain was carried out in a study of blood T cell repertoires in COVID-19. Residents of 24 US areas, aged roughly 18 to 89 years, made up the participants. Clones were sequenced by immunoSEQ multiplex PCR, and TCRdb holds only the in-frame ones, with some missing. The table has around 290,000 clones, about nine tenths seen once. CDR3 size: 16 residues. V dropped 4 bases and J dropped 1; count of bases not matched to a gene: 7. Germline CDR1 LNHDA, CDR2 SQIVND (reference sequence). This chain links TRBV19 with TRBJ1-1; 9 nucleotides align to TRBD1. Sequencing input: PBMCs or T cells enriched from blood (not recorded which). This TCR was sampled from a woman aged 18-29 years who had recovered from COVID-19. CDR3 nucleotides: TGTGCCAGTAGTACCCGGACAGGGGCGCCGAACACTGAAGCTTTCTTT. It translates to CASSTRTGAPNTEAFF.